This TCR beta chain was documented in a study of neoadjuvant anti-PD-1 for oral cavity cancer. Patients were newly diagnosed with stage II-IVA oral cavity squamous cell carcinoma without prior systemic or radiation treatment. Patients had HPV-negative, locally advanced oral cavity squamous cell carcinoma. The germline V gene encodes CDR1 MNHNS and CDR2 SASEGT. This CDR3 comprises 14 residues. The germline V and J ends were trimmed by 4 bases and 1 base, with 10 bases remaining between them. Sequencing used immunoSEQ multiplex PCR; TCRdb keeps in-frame clones, though not all of them. The sample contains 55,000 to 80,000 clones, approximately 82% of which appear only once. Only a few counts were recorded for this clone. The antigen is unknown. General observations from the study: Non-responders to neoadjuvant nivolumab had significantly more clonal PBMC T cells than responders. TCR analyses covered only a few patients per response group.

V gene TRBV6-1 combines with J gene TRBJ2-5, with D possibly being TRBD2 (6 bases). This TCR derives from a person aged 35-79 years with oral cavity squamous cell carcinoma. The sample in question was PBMCs, obtained before nivolumab (anti-PD-1) treatment. Here the CDR3 DNA reads TGTGCCAGCAGTGGCTTAGCGGCCCAAGAGACCCAGTACTTC. Translated: CASSGLAAQETQYF.